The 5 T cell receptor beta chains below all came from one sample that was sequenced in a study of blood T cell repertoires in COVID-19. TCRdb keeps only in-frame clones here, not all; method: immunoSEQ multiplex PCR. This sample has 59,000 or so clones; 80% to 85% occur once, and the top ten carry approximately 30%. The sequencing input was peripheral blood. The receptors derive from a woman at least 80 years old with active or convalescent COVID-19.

The chain's CDR3 is CASSRDRGELKKLFF. CDR3 DNA: TGTGCCAGCAGCCGGGACAGGGGGGAGCTAAAAAAACTGTTTTTT. The chain uses TRBV2 and TRBJ1-4; 11 bases are shared with TRBD1. This CDR3 spans 15 amino acids. Germline CDR1 and CDR2: SNHLY and FYNNEI. V lost 6 bases and J lost 9; bases outside the gene matches: 9.

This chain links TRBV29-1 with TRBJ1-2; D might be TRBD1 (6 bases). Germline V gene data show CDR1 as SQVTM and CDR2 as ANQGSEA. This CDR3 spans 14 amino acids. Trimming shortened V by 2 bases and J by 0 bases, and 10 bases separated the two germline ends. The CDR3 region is CSVELWTANYGYTF. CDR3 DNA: TGCAGCGTTGAATTATGGACAGCTAACTATGGCTACACCTTC.

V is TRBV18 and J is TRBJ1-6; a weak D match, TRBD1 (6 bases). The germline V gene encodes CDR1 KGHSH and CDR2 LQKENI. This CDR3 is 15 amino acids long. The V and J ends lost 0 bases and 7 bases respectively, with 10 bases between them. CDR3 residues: CASSPPAGENSPLHF. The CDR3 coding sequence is TGTGCCAGCTCACCACCGGCAGGGGAGAATTCACCCCTCCACTTT.

CDR3 sequence: CASSLGEGGLDEQYF. The DNA for the CDR3 is TGTGCCAGCAGCCTCGGGGAGGGGGGGCTCGACGAGCAGTACTTC. The rearrangement joins TRBV9 to TRBJ2-7, with D possibly being TRBD2 (7 bases). V was trimmed by 4 bases and J by 5 bases, leaving 19 bases between them. Germline V CDR1 and CDR2: SGDLS, YYNGEE. This CDR3 region has 15 residues.

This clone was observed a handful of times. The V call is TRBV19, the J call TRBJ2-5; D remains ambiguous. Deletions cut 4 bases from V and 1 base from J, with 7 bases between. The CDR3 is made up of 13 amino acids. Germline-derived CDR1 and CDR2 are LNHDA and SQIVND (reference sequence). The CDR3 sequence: CASSNSTQETQYF. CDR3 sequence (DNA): TGTGCCAGTAGTAACTCCACCCAAGAGACCCAGTACTTC.